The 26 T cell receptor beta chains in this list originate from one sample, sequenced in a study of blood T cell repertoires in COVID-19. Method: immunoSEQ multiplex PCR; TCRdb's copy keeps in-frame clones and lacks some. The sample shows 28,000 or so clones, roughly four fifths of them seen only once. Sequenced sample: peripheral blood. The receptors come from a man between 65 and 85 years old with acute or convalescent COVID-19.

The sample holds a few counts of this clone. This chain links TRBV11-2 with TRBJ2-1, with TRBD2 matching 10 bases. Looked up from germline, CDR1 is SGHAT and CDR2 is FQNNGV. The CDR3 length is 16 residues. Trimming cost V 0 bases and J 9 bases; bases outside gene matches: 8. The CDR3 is CASSLDKVAGGFEQFF. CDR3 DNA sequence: TGTGCCAGCAGCTTAGATAAAGTAGCGGGAGGCTTTGAGCAGTTCTTC.

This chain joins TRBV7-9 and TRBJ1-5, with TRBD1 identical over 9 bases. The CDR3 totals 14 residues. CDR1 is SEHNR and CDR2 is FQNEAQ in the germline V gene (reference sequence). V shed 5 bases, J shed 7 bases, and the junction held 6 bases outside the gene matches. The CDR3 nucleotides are TGTGCCAGCAGCCGGACAGGGGTAGACCAGCCCCAGCATTTT. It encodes CASSRTGVDQPQHF.

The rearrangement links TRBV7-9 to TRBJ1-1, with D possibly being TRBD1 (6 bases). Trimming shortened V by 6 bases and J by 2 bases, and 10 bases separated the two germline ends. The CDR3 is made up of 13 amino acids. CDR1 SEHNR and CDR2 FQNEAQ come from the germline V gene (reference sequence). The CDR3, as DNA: TGTGCCAGCAGGTTACAGGGAAACACTGAAGCTTTCTTT. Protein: CASRLQGNTEAFF.

The CDR3 DNA is TGTGCCAGCAGTAAGAGCCGGGACTATAAGACCCAGTACTTC. Encoded protein: CASSKSRDYKTQYF. The V and J genes are TRBV6-1 and TRBJ2-5; 7 bases are shared with TRBD2. This CDR3 spans 14 amino acids. Germline V gene lookup returns CDR1 MNHNS and CDR2 SASEGT. Trimming took 5 bases from V and 6 from J; bases not matched to a gene: 9.

This CDR3 is CASSTGTHTGELFF. The DNA for the CDR3 is TGTGCCAGTAGTACGGGGACTCACACCGGGGAGCTGTTTTTT. The rearrangement uses TRBV19 and TRBJ2-2; D perhaps matches TRBD2 (6 bases). The V gene lost 4 bases and the J gene lost 3 bases, with 9 bases spanning the gap. The CDR3 is 14 residues long. The germline gives CDR1 LNHDA, CDR2 SQIVND (reference sequence).

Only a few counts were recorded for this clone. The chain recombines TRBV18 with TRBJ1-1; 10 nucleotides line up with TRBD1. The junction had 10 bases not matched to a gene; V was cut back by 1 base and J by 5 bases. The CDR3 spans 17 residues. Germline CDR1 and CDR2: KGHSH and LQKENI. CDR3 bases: TGTGCCAGCTCACCACGTCCCGGGACAGGGGCCGGAACTGAAGCTTTCTTT. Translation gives CASSPRPGTGAGTEAFF.

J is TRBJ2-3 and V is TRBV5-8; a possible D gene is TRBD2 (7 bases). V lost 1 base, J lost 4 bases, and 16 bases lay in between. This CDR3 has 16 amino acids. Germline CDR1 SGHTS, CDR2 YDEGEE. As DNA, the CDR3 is TGTGCCAGCAGCTTGCGGGGGGCGATACACCCAGATACGCAGTATTTT. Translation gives CASSLRGAIHPDTQYF.

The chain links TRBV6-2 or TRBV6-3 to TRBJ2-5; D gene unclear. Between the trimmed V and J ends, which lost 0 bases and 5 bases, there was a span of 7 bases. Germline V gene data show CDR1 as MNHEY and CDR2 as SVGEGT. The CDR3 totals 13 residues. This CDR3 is CASSYSMGETQYF. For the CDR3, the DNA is TGTGCCAGCAGTTACTCGATGGGCGAGACCCAGTACTTC.

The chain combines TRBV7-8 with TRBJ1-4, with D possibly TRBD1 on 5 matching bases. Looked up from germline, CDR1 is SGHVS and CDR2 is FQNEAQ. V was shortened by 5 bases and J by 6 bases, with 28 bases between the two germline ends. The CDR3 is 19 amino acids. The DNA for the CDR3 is TGTGCCAGCAGCGCGCTTATTGTCGGAGGGGCCCATTATGATGAAAAACTGTTTTTT. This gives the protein CASSALIVGGAHYDEKLFF.

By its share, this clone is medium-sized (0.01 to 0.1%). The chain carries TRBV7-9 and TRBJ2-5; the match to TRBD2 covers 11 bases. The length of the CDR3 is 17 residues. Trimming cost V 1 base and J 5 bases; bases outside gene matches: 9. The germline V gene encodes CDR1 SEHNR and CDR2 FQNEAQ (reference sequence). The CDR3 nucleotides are TGTGCCAGCAGCTTAGGGATAGCGGGGGGGCCTGAGGAGACCCAGTACTTC. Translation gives CASSLGIAGGPEETQYF.

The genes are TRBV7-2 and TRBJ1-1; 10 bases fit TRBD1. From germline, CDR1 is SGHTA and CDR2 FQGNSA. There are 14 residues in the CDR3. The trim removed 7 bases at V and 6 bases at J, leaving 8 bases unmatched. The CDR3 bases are TGTGCCAGCACCTTGGACAGGGGGAAGGCTGAAGCTTTCTTT. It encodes CASTLDRGKAEAFF.

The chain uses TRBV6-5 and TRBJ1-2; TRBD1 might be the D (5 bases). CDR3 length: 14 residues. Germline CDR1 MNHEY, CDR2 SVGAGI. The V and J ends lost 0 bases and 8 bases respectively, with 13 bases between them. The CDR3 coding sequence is TGTGCCAGCAGTTACTCGGGGGGGTACAAGGGCTACACCTTC. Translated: CASSYSGGYKGYTF.

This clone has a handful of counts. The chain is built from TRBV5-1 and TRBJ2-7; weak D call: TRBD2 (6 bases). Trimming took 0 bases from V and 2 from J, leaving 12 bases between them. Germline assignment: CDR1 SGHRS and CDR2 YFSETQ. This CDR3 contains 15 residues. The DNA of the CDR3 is TGCGCCAGCAGCTTGGGGGGTAGCGGAACCTACGAGCAGTACTTC. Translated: CASSLGGSGTYEQYF. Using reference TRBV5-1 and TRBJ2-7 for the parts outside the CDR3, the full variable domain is KAGVTQTPRYLIKTRGQQVTLSCSPISGHRSVSWYQQTPGQGLQFLFEYFSETQRNKGNFPGRFSGRQFSNSRSEMNVSTLELGDSALYLCASSLGGSGTYEQYFGPGTRLTVT.

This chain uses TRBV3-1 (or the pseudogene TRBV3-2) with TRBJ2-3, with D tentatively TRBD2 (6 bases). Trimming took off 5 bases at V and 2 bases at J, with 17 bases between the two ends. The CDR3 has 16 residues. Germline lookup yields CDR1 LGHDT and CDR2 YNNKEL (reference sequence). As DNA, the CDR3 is TGTGCCAGCAGCTATAATTCCGGGGGAGCCACAGATACGCAGTATTTT. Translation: CASSYNSGGATDTQYF.

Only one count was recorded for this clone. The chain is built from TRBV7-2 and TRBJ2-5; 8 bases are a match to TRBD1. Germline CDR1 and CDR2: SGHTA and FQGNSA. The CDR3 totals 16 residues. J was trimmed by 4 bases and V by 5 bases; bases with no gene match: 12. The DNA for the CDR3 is TGTGCCAGCAGCCACCCCGTCCGGACAGGGAGAGAGACCCAGTACTTC. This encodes CASSHPVRTGRETQYF.

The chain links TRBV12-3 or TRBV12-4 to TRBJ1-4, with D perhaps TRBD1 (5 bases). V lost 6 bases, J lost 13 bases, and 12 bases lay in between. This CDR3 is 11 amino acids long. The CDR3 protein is CASRGDSALFF. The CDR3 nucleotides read TGTGCCAGCAGAGGAGACAGCGCACTGTTTTTT.

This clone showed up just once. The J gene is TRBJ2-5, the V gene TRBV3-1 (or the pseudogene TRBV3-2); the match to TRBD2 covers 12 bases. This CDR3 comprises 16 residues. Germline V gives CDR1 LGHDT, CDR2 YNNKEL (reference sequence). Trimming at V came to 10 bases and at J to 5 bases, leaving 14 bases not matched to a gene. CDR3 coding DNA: TGTGCCACCACACCTAGACTAGCGGGAGTGGGGGAGACCCAGTACTTC. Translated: CATTPRLAGVGETQYF.

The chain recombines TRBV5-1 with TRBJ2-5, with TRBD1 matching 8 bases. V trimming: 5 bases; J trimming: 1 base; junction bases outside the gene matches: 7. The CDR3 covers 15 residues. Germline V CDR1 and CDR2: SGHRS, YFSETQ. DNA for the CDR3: TGCGCCAGCAGTACAGGGGGTACCCTCCAAGAGACCCAGTACTTC. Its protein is CASSTGGTLQETQYF.

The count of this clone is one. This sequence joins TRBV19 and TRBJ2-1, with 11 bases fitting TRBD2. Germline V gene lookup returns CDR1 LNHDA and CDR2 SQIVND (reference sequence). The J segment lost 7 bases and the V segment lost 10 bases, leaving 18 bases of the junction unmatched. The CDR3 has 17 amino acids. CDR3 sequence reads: CATQDSGGAELKNEQFF. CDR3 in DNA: TGTGCCACCCAGGATAGCGGGGGGGCCGAGTTGAAAAATGAGCAGTTCTTC.

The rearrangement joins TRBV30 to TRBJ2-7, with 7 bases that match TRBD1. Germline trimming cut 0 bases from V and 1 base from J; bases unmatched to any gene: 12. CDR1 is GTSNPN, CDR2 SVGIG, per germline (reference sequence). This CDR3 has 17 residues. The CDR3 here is CAWSVRTGATISYEQYF. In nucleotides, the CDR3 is TGTGCCTGGAGTGTACGAACAGGGGCCACTATTTCCTACGAGCAGTACTTC.

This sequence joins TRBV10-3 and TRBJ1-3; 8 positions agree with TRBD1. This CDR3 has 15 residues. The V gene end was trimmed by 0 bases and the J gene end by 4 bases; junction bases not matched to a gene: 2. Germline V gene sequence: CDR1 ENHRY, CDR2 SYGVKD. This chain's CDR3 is CAISESDRGGNTIYF. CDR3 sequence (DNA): TGTGCCATCAGTGAGTCAGACAGGGGCGGAAACACCATATATTTT.

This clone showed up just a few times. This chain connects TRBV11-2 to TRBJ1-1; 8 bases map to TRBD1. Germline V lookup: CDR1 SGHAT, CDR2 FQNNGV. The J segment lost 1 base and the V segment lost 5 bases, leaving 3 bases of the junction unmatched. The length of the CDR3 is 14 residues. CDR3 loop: CASSRDRTNTEAFF. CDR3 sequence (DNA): TGTGCCAGCAGCCGGGACAGGACGAACACTGAAGCTTTCTTT.

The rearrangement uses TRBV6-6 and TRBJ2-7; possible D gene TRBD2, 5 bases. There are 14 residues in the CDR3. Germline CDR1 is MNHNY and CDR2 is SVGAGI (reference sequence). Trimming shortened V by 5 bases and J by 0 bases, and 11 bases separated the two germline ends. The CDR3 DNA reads TGTGCCAGCAGTAAGAGCGGTAGCTCCTACGAGCAGTACTTC. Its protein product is CASSKSGSSYEQYF.

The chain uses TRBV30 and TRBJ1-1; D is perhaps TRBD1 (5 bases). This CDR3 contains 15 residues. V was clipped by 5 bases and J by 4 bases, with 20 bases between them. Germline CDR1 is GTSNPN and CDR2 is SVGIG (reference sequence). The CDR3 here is CAWDQVGGVGTEAFF. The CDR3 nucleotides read TGTGCCTGGGACCAAGTCGGGGGAGTCGGCACTGAAGCTTTCTTT.

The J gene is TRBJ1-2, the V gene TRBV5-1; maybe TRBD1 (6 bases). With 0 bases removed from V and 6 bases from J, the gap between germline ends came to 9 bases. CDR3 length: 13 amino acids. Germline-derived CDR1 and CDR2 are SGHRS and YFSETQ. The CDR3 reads CASSLAAGDGYTF. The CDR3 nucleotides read TGCGCCAGCAGCTTGGCGGCAGGGGATGGCTACACCTTC.

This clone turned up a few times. In nucleotides, the CDR3 is TGTGCCAGCAGCCCTACAAGGGGCTCCTATCTCATAGTCACTGAAGCTTTCTTT. It encodes CASSPTRGSYLIVTEAFF. The V and J genes are TRBV7-2 and TRBJ1-1, with D possibly being TRBD1 (5 bases). Germline CDR1 SGHTA, CDR2 FQGNSA. The V end lost 5 bases, the J end lost 4 bases, and 26 bases lay between the germline ends. The CDR3 covers 18 residues.